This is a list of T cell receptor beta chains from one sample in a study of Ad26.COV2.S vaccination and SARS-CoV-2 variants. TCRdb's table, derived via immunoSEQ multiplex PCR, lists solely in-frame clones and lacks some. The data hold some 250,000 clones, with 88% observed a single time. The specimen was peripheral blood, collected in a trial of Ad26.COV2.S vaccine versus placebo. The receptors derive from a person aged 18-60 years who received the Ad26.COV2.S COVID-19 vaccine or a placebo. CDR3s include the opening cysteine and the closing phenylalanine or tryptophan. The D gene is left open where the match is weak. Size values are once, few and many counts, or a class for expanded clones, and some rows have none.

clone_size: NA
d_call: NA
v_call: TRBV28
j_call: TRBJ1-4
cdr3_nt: TGTGCCAGCAGCCGCGGGACGGACGGGGAAAAACTGTTTTTT
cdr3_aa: CASSRGTDGEKLFF

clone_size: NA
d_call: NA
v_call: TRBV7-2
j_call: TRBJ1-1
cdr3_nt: TGTGCCAGCAGCTCGAACGGACAGTTAAACACTGAAGCTTTCTTT
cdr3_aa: CASSSNGQLNTEAFF

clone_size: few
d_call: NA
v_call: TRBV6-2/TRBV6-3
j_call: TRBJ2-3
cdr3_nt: TGTGCCAGCAGTGCTCGGGGTGAAACAGATACGCAGTATTTT
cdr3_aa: CASSARGETDTQYF

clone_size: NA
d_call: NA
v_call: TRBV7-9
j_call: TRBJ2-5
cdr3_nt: TGTGCCAGCAGCTTAGCCCAAGAGACCCAGTACTTC
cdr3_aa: CASSLAQETQYF

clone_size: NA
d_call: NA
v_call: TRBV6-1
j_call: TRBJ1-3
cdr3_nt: TGTGCCAGCAGTGAGCCTCCGGGAATCTCTGGAAACACCATATATTTT
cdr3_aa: CASSEPPGISGNTIYF

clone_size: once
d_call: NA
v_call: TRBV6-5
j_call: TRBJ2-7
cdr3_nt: TGTGCCAGCAGTTACGCGGAGTCACCCTACGAGCAGTACTTC
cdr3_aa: CASSYAESPYEQYF

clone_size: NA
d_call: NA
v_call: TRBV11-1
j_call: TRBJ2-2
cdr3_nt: TGTGCCAGCAGCTTAATAGCGACCGGGGAGCTGTTTTTT
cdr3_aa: CASSLIATGELFF

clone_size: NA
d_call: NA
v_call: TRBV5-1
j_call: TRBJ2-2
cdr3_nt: TGCGCCAGCTCCCCATGGCAGGCTCCCAACACCGGGGAGCTGTTTTTT
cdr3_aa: CASSPWQAPNTGELFF

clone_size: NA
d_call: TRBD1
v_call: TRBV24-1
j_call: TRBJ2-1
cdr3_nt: TGTGCCACCAGTGATCCCGGGACAGGGGGAGTCAATGAGCAGTTCTTC
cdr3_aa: CATSDPGTGGVNEQFF

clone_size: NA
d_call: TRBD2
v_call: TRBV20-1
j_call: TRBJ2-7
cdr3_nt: TGCAGTGCTAGTGAGGCTAGCGGGCTCCTTTTACACGAGCAGTACTTC
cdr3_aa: CSASEASGLLLHEQYF